This T cell receptor (beta chain) appears in the sequencing data of a study of cytomegalovirus exposure and HLA in healthy donors. Study at large: The roughly 700 first-cohort repertoires shared a platform with the 100 to 150 validation repertoires, as reported in a later analysis. Whole-study findings and limits: Later, an analysis found that TCR clusters from the first cohort tended to co-occur in the roughly 130 validation repertoires. Researchers counted around 170 TCR beta chains as cytomegalovirus-associated. Most TCR sequences were uncommon, yet certain public TCRs appeared in many donors.

Turning to this clone: Its matching antigen is unknown.

V was clipped by 2 bases and J by 3 bases, with 12 bases between them. The CDR3 contains 15 residues. Germline CDR1 and CDR2: SGDLS and YYNGEE. Produced via immunoSEQ multiplex PCR; TCRdb's table is partial and in-frame only. The repertoire holds fewer than 120,000 clones, with more than 70% as singletons. The V call is TRBV9, the J call TRBJ2-1; D is possibly TRBD2 (6 bases). The TCR originated in a woman under 30 in good health and CMV-seronegative. The sample comprised PBMCs. CDR3 in amino acids: CASSVSGLNYNEQFF. The CDR3 bases are TGTGCCAGCAGCGTCTCGGGACTCAACTACAATGAGCAGTTCTTC.